The 15 T cell receptor beta chains in this list originate from one sample, sequenced in a study of blood T cell repertoires in COVID-19. Generated by immunoSEQ multiplex PCR, the TCRdb table keeps only in-frame clones and is missing some. The table lists about 140,000 clones, around 80% of them singletons, with 8.8% in the top ten. Sequenced material: peripheral blood. Receptors originate from a woman of 80 years or more in a cohort sampled during active or convalescent COVID-19.

This chain joins TRBV12-3 or TRBV12-4 and TRBJ2-5, with unresolved D. The CDR3 spans 13 residues. The ends were cut back, 0 bases at V and 6 bases at J, with 8 bases in the middle. CDR3 sequence: CASSLATQQTQYF. In DNA, the CDR3 is TGTGCCAGCAGTTTAGCGACACAACAGACCCAGTACTTC.

The chain couples TRBV10-3 to TRBJ1-2, with 7 bases identical to TRBD1. Germline V gene lookup returns CDR1 ENHRY and CDR2 SYGVKD. Losses at the gene ends were 3 bases for V and 4 bases for J; bases not matched to a gene: 14. The CDR3 runs to 17 residues. As DNA, the CDR3 is TGTGCCATCAGTGACTCTGATCCGGGACAGTCGATCTATGGCTACACCTTC. This translates into CAISDSDPGQSIYGYTF.

The rearrangement joins TRBV18 to TRBJ2-5; D is undetermined. Germline V lookup: CDR1 KGHSH, CDR2 LQKENI. The CDR3 runs 14 residues. Trimming cost V 3 bases and J 1 base, with 9 bases left between them. The chain's CDR3 is CASSPMGAQETQYF. CDR3 DNA: TGTGCCAGCTCACCTATGGGCGCCCAAGAGACCCAGTACTTC.

This clone was picked up a small number of times. The chain links TRBV6-2 or TRBV6-3 to TRBJ2-1; 8 bases agree with TRBD1. J was trimmed by 5 bases and V by 2 bases; bases with no gene match: 5. The germline gives CDR1 MNHEY, CDR2 SVGEGT. CDR3 length: 15 residues. The CDR3, as DNA: TGTGCCAGCAGTTACCCCAGGACAGGGCACAATGAGCAGTTCTTC. It specifies CASSYPRTGHNEQFF.

This clone was picked up a small number of times. CDR3 protein: CASSYFGQGYGYTF. As DNA, the CDR3 is TGTGCCAGCAGTTACTTCGGACAGGGCTATGGCTACACCTTC. The chain joins TRBV6-6 to TRBJ1-2, with 8 positions matching TRBD1. This CDR3 contains 14 residues. In germline, CDR1 is MNHNY, CDR2 SVGAGI (reference sequence). V lost 1 base to trimming and J lost 4 bases; unmatched junction nucleotides: 2.

This sequence joins TRBV5-1 and TRBJ2-1; 7 bases line up with TRBD1. J gave up 10 bases and V 5 bases, and 9 bases lay outside the gene matches. CDR1 and CDR2 (germline): SGHRS, YFSETQ. This CDR3 region has 13 residues. The CDR3: CASRDIRGYEQFF. CDR3 bases: TGCGCCAGCAGGGATATCAGGGGGTACGAGCAGTTCTTC.

The V gene is TRBV6-5, the J gene TRBJ1-6; 9 nucleotides align to TRBD1. CDR1 and CDR2 from the germline V gene are MNHEY and SVGAGI. CDR3 size: 14 residues. Germline trimming cut 6 bases from V and 7 bases from J; bases unmatched to any gene: 4. The CDR3 coding sequence is TGTGCCAGCAGCCGGGACAGGGAAAATTCACCCCTCCACTTT. Its translation is CASSRDRENSPLHF.

The gene calls are TRBV28 and TRBJ1-6, with 7 bases that match TRBD1. Per germline, CDR1 MDHEN and CDR2 SYDVKM. The CDR3 is made up of 14 amino acids. The V gene end was trimmed by 10 bases and the J gene end by 8 bases; junction bases not matched to a gene: 11. The CDR3 spells CATENRGMYSPLHF. The CDR3 DNA reads TGTGCCACCGAGAACAGGGGCATGTATTCACCCCTCCACTTT.

The chain carries TRBV3-1 (or the pseudogene TRBV3-2) and TRBJ1-6; D remains ambiguous. This CDR3 has 13 amino acids. V was pared by 3 bases and J by 13 bases, with 13 bases between. Per germline, CDR1 LGHDT and CDR2 YNNKEL (reference sequence). The CDR3 spells CASSQGATAPLHF. For the CDR3, the DNA is TGTGCCAGCAGCCAGGGAGCCACGGCCCCCCTCCACTTT.

This chain connects TRBV10-3 to TRBJ2-3; perhaps TRBD2 as D (7 bases). Trimming stripped 0 bases from V and 7 bases from J, with 20 bases between. This CDR3 has 17 residues. Looked up from germline, CDR1 is ENHRY and CDR2 is SYGVKD. In DNA form, the CDR3 reads TGTGCCATCAGTGAGTCGACCCTGGGGGGGCGGCCCAATACGCAGTATTTT. Protein product: CAISESTLGGRPNTQYF.

J is TRBJ2-7 and V is TRBV5-1; 8 bases map to TRBD1. The CDR3 is made up of 17 amino acids. Germline V gene data show CDR1 as SGHRS and CDR2 as YFSETQ. J was trimmed by 6 bases and V by 4 bases; bases with no gene match: 18. The CDR3: CASSPQTGASYSSEQYF. CDR3 sequence (DNA): TGCGCCAGCAGCCCGCAGACAGGGGCGAGTTATTCGAGCGAGCAGTACTTC.

The chain joins TRBV6-5 to TRBJ2-5; possibly TRBD1 for D (7 bases). The CDR3 runs to 13 residues. Germline V gives CDR1 MNHEY, CDR2 SVGAGI. Between the trimmed V and J ends, which lost 4 bases and 6 bases, there was a span of 12 bases. CDR3 bases: TGTGCCAGCAGTTCGCAGGGGGGTAAGACCCAGTACTTC. It encodes CASSSQGGKTQYF.

This clone turned up a few times. The CDR3 is CASSKTGVAGELFF. CDR3 in DNA: TGTGCCAGCAGCAAGACAGGGGTGGCCGGGGAGCTGTTTTTT. This chain joins TRBV5-5 and TRBJ2-2; 8 nucleotides align to TRBD1. After removal of 4 bases from V and 6 bases from J, the junction contained 5 bases not matched to a gene. This CDR3 contains 14 residues. Germline-derived CDR1 and CDR2 are SGHKS and YYEKEE (reference sequence).

The V gene is TRBV5-1, the J gene TRBJ1-6, with TRBD1 as a possible D gene (5 bases). The CDR3 contains 14 residues. CDR1 SGHRS and CDR2 YFSETQ come from the germline V gene. V was shortened by 0 bases and J by 8 bases, with 9 bases between the two germline ends. CDR3 sequence reads: CASSLGQTYSPLHF. CDR3 nucleotide sequence: TGCGCCAGCAGCTTGGGACAGACCTATTCACCCCTCCACTTT. Full variable domain (rest looked up from reference TRBV5-1 and TRBJ1-6): KAGVTQTPRYLIKTRGQQVTLSCSPISGHRSVSWYQQTPGQGLQFLFEYFSETQRNKGNFPGRFSGRQFSNSRSEMNVSTLELGDSALYLCASSLGQTYSPLHFGNGTRLTVT.

The chain is built from TRBV6-2 or TRBV6-3 and TRBJ2-1; perhaps TRBD1 as D (5 bases). V was pared by 5 bases and J by 8 bases, with 10 bases between. CDR3 length equals 12 residues. Germline V gives CDR1 MNHEY, CDR2 SVGEGT. The CDR3 sequence is CASSQRGHEQFF. CDR3 nucleotides: TGTGCCAGCAGTCAAAGGGGCCATGAGCAGTTCTTC.